The present T cell receptor beta chain was sequenced within a study of shared clonotypes between healthy human individuals. TCRdb's table, derived via immunoSEQ multiplex PCR, lists solely in-frame clones and lacks some. This sample has some 240,000 clones; 60% to 70% occur once, and the top ten carry around 10%. In germline, CDR1 is SGHRS, CDR2 YFSETQ. The CDR3 totals 14 residues. The J segment lost 7 bases and the V segment lost 4 bases, leaving 7 bases of the junction unmatched. Investigators divided CD4+ cells into CD45RA+ naive and CD45RA-negative memory subsets. The specimen sequenced was memory CD4+ T cells sorted from blood. Subset specified: CD45RA-negative fraction. V and J are TRBV5-1 and TRBJ2-7; TRBD2 matches 11 bases. This sequence was found in a man younger than 40 in good health. The CDR3 is CASSAGLAEGEQYF. CDR3 coding DNA: TGCGCCAGCAGCGCGGGACTAGCGGAGGGAGAGCAGTACTTC.